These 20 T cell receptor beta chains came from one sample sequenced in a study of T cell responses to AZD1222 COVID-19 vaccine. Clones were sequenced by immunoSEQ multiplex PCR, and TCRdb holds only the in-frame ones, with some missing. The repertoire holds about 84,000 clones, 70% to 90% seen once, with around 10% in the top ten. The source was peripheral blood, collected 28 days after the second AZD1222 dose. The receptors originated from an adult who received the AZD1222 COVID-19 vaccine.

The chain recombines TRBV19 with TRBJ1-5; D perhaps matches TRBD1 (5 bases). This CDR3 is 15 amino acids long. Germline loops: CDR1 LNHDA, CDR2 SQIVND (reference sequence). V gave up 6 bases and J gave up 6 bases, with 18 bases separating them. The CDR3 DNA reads TGTGCCAGTAGCCCCCCGGGGGATCACGTTCAGCCCCAGCATTTT. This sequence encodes CASSPPGDHVQPQHF.

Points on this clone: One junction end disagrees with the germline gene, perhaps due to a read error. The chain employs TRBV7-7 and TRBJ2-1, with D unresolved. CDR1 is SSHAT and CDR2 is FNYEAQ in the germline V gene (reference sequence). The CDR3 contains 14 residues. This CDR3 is CASSLAGSSREQFF. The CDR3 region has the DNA TGTGCTAGCAGCTTAGCAGGCAGTTCTCGTGAGCAGTTCTTC.

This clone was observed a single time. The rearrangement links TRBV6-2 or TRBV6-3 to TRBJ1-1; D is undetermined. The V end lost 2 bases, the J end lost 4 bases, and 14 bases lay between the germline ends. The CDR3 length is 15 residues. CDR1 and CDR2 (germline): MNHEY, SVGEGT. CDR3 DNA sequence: TGTGCCAGCAGTTACCGGGCCAGCCTCTTCACTGAAGCTTTCTTT. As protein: CASSYRASLFTEAFF.

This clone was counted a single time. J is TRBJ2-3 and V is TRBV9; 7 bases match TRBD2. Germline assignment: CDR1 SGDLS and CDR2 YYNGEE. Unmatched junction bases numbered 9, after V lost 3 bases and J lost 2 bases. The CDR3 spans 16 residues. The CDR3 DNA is TGTGCCAGCAGCGAGCGCGGGGGAGTTCTCACAGATACGCAGTATTTT. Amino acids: CASSERGGVLTDTQYF.

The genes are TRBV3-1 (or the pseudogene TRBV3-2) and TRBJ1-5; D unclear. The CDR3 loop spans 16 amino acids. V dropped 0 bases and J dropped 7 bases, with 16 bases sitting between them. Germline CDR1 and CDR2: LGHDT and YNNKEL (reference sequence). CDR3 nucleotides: TGTGCCAGCAGCCAAGAACGGACTCTGTCGGTGCAGCCCCAGCATTTT. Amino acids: CASSQERTLSVQPQHF.

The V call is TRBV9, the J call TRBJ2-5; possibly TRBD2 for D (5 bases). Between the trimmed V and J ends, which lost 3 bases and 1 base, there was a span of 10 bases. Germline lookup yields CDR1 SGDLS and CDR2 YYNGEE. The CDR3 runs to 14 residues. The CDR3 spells CASSDDYGQETQYF. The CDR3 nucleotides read TGTGCCAGCAGCGATGACTACGGCCAAGAGACCCAGTACTTC.

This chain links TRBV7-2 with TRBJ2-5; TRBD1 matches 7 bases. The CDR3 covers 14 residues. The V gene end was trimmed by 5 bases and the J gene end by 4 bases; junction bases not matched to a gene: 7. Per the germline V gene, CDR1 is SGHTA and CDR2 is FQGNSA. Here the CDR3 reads CASSASRQGETQYF. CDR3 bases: TGTGCCAGCAGCGCCTCGCGACAGGGAGAGACCCAGTACTTC.

CDR3 protein: CASRPLGQGDHEQYF. CDR3 in DNA: TGTGCCAGCAGGCCCCTGGGACAGGGGGACCACGAGCAGTACTTC. The chain recombines TRBV6-5 with TRBJ2-7; 11 nucleotides line up with TRBD1. The CDR3 has 15 residues. V lost 6 bases to trimming and J lost 5 bases; unmatched junction nucleotides: 9. Germline lookup yields CDR1 MNHEY and CDR2 SVGAGI.

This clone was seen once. The CDR3 loop reads CAISPGQDLSDTQYF. The CDR3, as DNA: TGTGCCATCAGTCCTGGACAGGACCTCTCGGATACGCAGTATTTT. J is TRBJ2-3 and V is TRBV10-3, with 7 bases identical to TRBD1. Germline V gene data show CDR1 as ENHRY and CDR2 as SYGVKD. The CDR3 totals 15 residues. With V trimmed by 5 bases and J by 6 bases, 11 bases remained unmatched.

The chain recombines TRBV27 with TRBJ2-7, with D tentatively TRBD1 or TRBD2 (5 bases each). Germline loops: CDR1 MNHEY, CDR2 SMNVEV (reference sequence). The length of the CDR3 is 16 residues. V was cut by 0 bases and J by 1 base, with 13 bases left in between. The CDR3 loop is CASSLSSWDPSYEQYF. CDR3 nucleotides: TGTGCCAGCAGTTTATCGAGCTGGGACCCTTCCTACGAGCAGTACTTC.

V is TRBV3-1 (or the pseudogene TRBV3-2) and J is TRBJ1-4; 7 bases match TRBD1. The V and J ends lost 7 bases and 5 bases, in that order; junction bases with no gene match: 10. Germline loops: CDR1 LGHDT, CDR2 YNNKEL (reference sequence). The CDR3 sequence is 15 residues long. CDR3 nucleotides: TGTGCCAGCACCGACCACGGGACAGAGAATGAAAAACTGTTTTTT. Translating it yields CASTDHGTENEKLFF.

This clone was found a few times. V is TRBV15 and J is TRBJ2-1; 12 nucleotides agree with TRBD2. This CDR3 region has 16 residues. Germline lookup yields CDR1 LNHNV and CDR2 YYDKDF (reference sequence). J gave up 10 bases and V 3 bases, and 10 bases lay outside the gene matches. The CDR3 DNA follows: TGTGCCACCAGCAGCCTAGCGGGGGGGCCGTCGTGGGAGCAGTTCTTC. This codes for CATSSLAGGPSWEQFF. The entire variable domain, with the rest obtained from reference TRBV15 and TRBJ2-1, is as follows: DAMVIQNPRYQVTQFGKPVTLSCSQTLNHNVMYWYQQKSSQAPKLLFHYYDKDFNNEADTPDNFQSRRPNTSFCFLDIRSPGLGDTAMYLCATSSLAGGPSWEQFFGPGTRLTVL.

The CDR3 sequence: CATSAGAGEETQYF. Here the CDR3 DNA reads TGTGCCACCAGTGCAGGGGCGGGGGAAGAGACCCAGTACTTC. The chain uses TRBV24-1 and TRBJ2-5; D may be TRBD2 (7 bases). Germline V CDR1 and CDR2: KGHDR, SFDVKD. The CDR3 is 14 amino acids. Trimming shortened V by 5 bases and J by 3 bases, and 12 bases separated the two germline ends.

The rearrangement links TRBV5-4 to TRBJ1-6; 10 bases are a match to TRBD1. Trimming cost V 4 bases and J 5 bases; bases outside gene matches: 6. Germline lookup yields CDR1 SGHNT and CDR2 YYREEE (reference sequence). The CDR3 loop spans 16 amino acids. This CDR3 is CASSTPDRGNNSPLHF. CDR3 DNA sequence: TGTGCCAGCAGCACCCCGGACAGGGGGAATAATTCACCCCTCCACTTT.

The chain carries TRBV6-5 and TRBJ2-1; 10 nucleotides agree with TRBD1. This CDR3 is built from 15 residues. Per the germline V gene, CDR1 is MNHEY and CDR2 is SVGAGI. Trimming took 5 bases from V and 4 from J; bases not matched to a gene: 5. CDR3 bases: TGTGCCAGCAGTCGGACAGGGGGGGATTACAATGAGCAGTTCTTC. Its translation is CASSRTGGDYNEQFF.

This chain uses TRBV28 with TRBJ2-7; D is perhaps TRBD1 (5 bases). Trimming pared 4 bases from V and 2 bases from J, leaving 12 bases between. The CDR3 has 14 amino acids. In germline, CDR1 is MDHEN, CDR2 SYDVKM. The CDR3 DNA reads TGTGCCAGCAGTTGGCAGGGCCCCACCTACGAGCAGTACTTC. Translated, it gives CASSWQGPTYEQYF.

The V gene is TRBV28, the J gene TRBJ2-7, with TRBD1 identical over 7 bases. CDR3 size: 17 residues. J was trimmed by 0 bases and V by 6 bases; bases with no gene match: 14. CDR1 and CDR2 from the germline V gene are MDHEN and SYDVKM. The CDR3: CASRPRGLGQHSYEQYF. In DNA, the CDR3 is TGTGCCAGCAGGCCAAGGGGCTTGGGACAGCACTCCTACGAGCAGTACTTC.

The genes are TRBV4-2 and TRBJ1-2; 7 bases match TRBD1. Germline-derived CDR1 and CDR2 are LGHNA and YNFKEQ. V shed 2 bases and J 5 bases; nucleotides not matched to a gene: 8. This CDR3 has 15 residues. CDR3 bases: TGTGCCAGCAGCCAACAGGGACAGAACTTTTATGGCTACACCTTC. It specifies CASSQQGQNFYGYTF.

The CDR3 here is CASSLAGGIGELFF. In nucleotides, the CDR3 is TGCGCCAGCAGCTTGGCCGGGGGAATCGGGGAGCTGTTTTTT. This chain joins TRBV5-1 and TRBJ2-2; weak D call: TRBD2 (6 bases). The CDR3 totals 14 residues. Germline V gives CDR1 SGHRS, CDR2 YFSETQ. With 0 bases removed from V and 7 bases from J, the gap between germline ends came to 10 bases.

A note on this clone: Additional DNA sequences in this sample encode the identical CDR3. DNA of the CDR3: TGTGCCAGCAGCGTGGGACAGGGTGAAAAACTGTTTTTT. Protein sequence: CASSVGQGEKLFF. This chain connects TRBV9 to TRBJ1-4, with 9 bases that match TRBD1. There are 13 residues in the CDR3. The germline V gene encodes CDR1 SGDLS and CDR2 YYNGEE. V gave up 2 bases and J gave up 7 bases; unmatched junction bases: 0.